This note documents a single TCR beta chain sequence. It lacks a known antigen. No clone much larger than this one lies a single base away; base qualities are absent. The sequencing machine was an Illumina HiSeq 1500. The public reads were quality trimmed at Q25 with fastp and then assembled into clones with MiXCR by TCRdb, keeping productive beta chains. Merged by CDR3 protein, the rows form single entries marked with the most common genes and DNA. Here the sample has roughly 500,000 distinct CDR3 sequences; 11% occur a single time. The ten top clones hold roughly 10% of the sample. The source of the sample is a study of T cell repertoires in cytomegalovirus infection (dated by TCRdb to between 2018 and 2020). The study in broad terms: The HLA type of each donor mattered for the analysis, because public TCR beta signatures pointed to carriage of CMV infection along with the matching HLA type. Beyond this particular receptor, the publication reports: The ex vivo response was dominated by HLA-C-restricted CMV-specific TCR beta clonotypes, and the single most frequent clonotype in two of eight donors was supplied by these HLA-C-restricted clonotypes. Carriers of CMV infection plus the relevant HLA type were discriminated by the cumulative frequency of public TCR beta family members in the study cohort and in an independent roughly 370-donor cohort.

Trimming takes 3 bases from V and 8 bases from J, and the germline ends sit 13 bases apart. CDR1 and CDR2, per the germline V gene, are KGHSH and LQKENI. The CDR3, from cysteine to phenylalanine, totals 13 residues. The CDR3 DNA has 39 bases and is translated from base 1. The receptor comes from a human donor in good health (CMV status not recorded). Some clones in this sample may be carry-over from other donors' samples. Sequencing used PBMCs. The sequence is built from TRBV18 and TRBJ1-1, and perhaps TRBD1 as D gene, on 6 matching bases. The nucleotide sequence is TGTGCCAGCTCACCCCAGGGGCTGGGGGAAGCTTTCTTT. Its protein is CASSPQGLGEAFF.